The present T cell receptor beta chain was sequenced within a study of untreated major depressive disorder (dated by TCRdb to the late 2010s). Turning to the overall study: This cross-sectional case-control study compared T cell phenotype and TCR repertoire between antidepressant-free major depressive disorder patients and individually matched non-depressed controls. The TCRbeta sequencing followed up on differences in Vbeta 5.1, Vbeta 11 and Vbeta 22 usage that flow cytometry had shown in the whole cohort.

Every depressed patient was matched in pairs with a non-depressed control on sex, age, current smoking status and body mass index. Every participant was of European descent. No current or lifetime mood disorder was present in controls, and Quick Inventory of Depressive Symptoms-Self Report scores of 5 or less were recorded for controls. Major medical conditions, Axis I/II comorbidities, regular medication or illicit drug use, and drinking over 100 g alcohol weekly were applied as exclusion criteria for all participants. Roughly 30 ml of peripheral blood was drawn into EDTA tubes from each participant. Magnetic negative selection with the BD IMag Human CD4 T Lymphocyte Enrichment Set was used to purify CD4+ T cells from thawed PBMCs. A purity of approximately 95% was typically achieved with the CD4+ enrichment method, as confirmed by flow cytometry. A subgroup of a handful of case-control pairs, chosen blind to the chemokine receptor expression and flow-cytometric repertoire skewing results, underwent TCRbeta sequencing. Every blood sample was taken in the morning at 8:00 a.m., and Ficoll-Hypaque gradient centrifugation was used to isolate PBMCs. PBMCs were gradually cooled to -80 degrees C for cryopreservation and then kept in liquid nitrogen until assay.

The germline V gene gives CDR1 as SGHVS and CDR2 as FNYEAQ. The CDR3, cysteine through phenylalanine, is 16 amino acids long. The retained sequence is limited to the CDR3, 48 bases, with the frame set at the first base. V has 0 bases trimmed and J has 3 bases trimmed; junction bases matching no gene number 5. The investigation overall reported the following: Because of the strict matching and exclusion criteria, the study sample was comparatively small, which limits how generalizable the findings are. In every sequenced subject, all of the top five TRBV05-01 clones were private clones. In CD4+ T cells, sequencing confirmed that depressed patients used TRBV05-01 (Vbeta 5.1) more than controls did, with a one-tailed test giving p = 0.040. In the sequencing data, TRBV25-01 and TRBV02-01 usage was found to follow the flow-cytometry pattern, although statistical significance was not reached. The sequencing comparisons used one-tailed planned tests on only three preselected Vbeta families.

As for this clone: The clone's antigen remains unknown. No base-level quality is on record; no much larger clone is a single base apart.

The Qiagen DNeasy Blood and Tissue Kit was used to extract total genomic DNA from the purified CD4+ T cells. Following immunoSEQ immunosequencing protocols, the TCRbeta CDR3 region, as defined by IMGT, was amplified and sequenced. Regarding the original processing steps: The immunoSEQ service preprocessed the raw sequence data to correct PCR and sequencing errors. The sequence data were loaded into the immunoSEQ Analyzer and then analyzed further using VDJtools v1.0.7. The paired Wilcoxon signed-rank test was used to test for differences between patients and controls. The clones in this table, taken by TCRdb from immuneACCESS, are in-frame only. Not every clone is retained; where verified, under half of the shortfall comes from an unresolved V gene, and the cause of the rest is unknown. The D gene and trimming were derived from the DNA, and the V and J assignments and clone size from that table. The sample profile shows 20,000 or so clones; roughly 84% of them were found once. The ten most abundant clones make up approximately 0.86% of the sample.

Sequenced sample: CD4+ T cells from PBMCs. The V gene is TRBV7-6 and the J gene is TRBJ2-5; TRBD2 matches 9 bases in the middle. The origin of this receptor is a woman aged 25 to 39 in good health. The DNA sequence is TGTGCCAGCAGCTTAGCAGCGGGAGGCGGCAAAGAGACCCAGTACTTC. Translated, it reads CASSLAAGGGKETQYF.